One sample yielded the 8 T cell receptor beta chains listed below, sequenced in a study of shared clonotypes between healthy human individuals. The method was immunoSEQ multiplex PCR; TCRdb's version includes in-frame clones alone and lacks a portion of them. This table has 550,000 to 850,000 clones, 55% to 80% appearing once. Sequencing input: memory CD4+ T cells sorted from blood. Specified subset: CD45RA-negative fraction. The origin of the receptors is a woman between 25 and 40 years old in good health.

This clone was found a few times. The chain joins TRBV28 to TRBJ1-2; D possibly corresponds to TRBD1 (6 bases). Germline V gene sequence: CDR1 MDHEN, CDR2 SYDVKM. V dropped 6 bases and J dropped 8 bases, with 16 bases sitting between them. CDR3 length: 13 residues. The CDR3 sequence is CASSSHRVGGYTF. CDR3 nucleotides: TGTGCCAGCAGCAGCCACAGGGTCGGAGGCTACACCTTC.

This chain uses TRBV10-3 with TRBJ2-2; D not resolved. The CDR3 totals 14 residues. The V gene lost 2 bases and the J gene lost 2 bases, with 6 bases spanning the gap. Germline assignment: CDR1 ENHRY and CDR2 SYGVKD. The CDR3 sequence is CAISETVNTGELFF. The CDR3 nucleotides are TGTGCCATCAGTGAGACAGTTAACACCGGGGAGCTGTTTTTT.

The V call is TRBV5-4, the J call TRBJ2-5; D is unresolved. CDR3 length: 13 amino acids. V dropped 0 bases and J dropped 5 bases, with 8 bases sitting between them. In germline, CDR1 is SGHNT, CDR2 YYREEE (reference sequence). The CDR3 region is CASSLGWMETQYF. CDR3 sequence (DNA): TGTGCCAGCAGCTTGGGTTGGATGGAGACCCAGTACTTC.

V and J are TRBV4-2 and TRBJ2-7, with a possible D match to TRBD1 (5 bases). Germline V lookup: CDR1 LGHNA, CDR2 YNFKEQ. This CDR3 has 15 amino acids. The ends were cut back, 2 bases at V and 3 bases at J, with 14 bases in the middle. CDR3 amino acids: CASSQTDRSYYEQYF. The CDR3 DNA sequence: TGTGCCAGCAGCCAAACCGACAGATCCTACTACGAGCAGTACTTC.

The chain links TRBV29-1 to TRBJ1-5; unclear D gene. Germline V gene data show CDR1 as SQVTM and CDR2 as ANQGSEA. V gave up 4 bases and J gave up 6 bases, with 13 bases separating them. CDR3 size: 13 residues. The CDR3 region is CSVAQTPGQPQHF. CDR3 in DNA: TGCAGCGTTGCACAAACCCCCGGTCAGCCCCAGCATTTT.

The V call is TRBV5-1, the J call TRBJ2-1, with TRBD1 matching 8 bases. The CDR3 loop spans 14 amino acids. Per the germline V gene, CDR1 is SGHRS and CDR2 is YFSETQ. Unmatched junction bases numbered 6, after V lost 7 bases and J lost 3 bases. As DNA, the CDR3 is TGCGCCAGCTCCACACAGGGGGGCTACAATGAGCAGTTCTTC. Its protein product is CASSTQGGYNEQFF.

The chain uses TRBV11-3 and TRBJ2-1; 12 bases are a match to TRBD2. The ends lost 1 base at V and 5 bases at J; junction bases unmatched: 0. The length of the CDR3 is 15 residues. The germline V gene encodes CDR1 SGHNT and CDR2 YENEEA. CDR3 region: CASSLGLAGDNEQFF. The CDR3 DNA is TGTGCCAGCAGCTTAGGACTAGCGGGGGACAATGAGCAGTTCTTC.

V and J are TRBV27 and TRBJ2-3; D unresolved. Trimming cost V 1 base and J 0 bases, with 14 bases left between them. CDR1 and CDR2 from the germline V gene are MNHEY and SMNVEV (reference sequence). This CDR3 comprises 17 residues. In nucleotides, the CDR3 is TGTGCCAGCAGTTTATATACCACAGCGACTAGCACAGATACGCAGTATTTT. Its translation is CASSLYTTATSTDTQYF.